This record covers a single T cell receptor beta chain. This entry is derived from a study of blood T cell repertoires in COVID-19. Assay: immunoSEQ multiplex PCR; the TCRdb copy retains only in-frame clones and omits some. There are tens of thousands of clones in the sample; under 90% occur only once, and under 4.5% lies in the top ten. This CDR3 comprises 14 residues. Per germline, CDR1 LNHDA and CDR2 SQIVND (reference sequence). V was clipped by 6 bases and J by 4 bases, with 15 bases between them. V is TRBV19 and J is TRBJ1-2; possible D gene TRBD1, 6 bases. Sequencing input: peripheral blood. This sequence originates from a woman aged 55-75 years with acute or convalescent COVID-19. The CDR3 sequence: CASRPDRFGYGYTF. CDR3 DNA: TGTGCCAGTAGACCTGACAGGTTCGGCTATGGCTACACCTTC.